Listed below are T cell receptor beta chains from one sample, sequenced in a study of blood T cell repertoires in COVID-19. Some clones are missing from TCRdb's copy, which holds only in-frame ones; the method was immunoSEQ multiplex PCR. The table lists roughly 52,000 clones, 82% of them singletons. Sample: peripheral blood. All receptors come from a man older than 75 with COVID-19, enrolled during active disease. Each CDR3 is given with its conserved first and last residue. A D gene is named only where the DNA matches it firmly. A clone size is listed for some rows: how often the clone was seen (once, few, many), or a class if it is expanded.

TRBV15	NA	TRBD2	TRBJ2-3	CATTALREGTDTQYF	TGTGCCACCACCGCGTTGCGGGAGGGTACAGATACGCAGTATTTT
TRBV6-5	NA	TRBD2	TRBJ2-1	CASSYRTSGIRDEQFF	TGTGCCAGCAGTTACCGGACTAGCGGGATCCGAGATGAGCAGTTCTTC
TRBV29-1	few	TRBD1	TRBJ2-3	CSVEGPGQGFPAGTDTQYF	TGCAGCGTTGAGGGACCGGGACAGGGATTCCCCGCTGGCACAGATACGCAGTATTTT
TRBV10-1	NA	NA	TRBJ2-3	CASSESGFEADTQYF	TGCGCCAGCAGTGAGTCCGGGTTTGAAGCAGATACGCAGTATTTT
TRBV9	NA	TRBD2	TRBJ2-5	CASSVLAGDQETQYF	TGTGCCAGCAGCGTTTTAGCGGGGGACCAAGAGACCCAGTACTTC
TRBV7-3	NA	NA	TRBJ1-1	CASSSQASRNTEAFF	TGTGCCAGCAGCTCACAGGCATCGCGGAACACTGAAGCTTTCTTT
TRBV24-1	few	TRBD1	TRBJ2-2	CATSDLDRAGGELFF	TGTGCCACCAGTGATCTAGACAGGGCGGGCGGGGAGCTGTTTTTT
TRBV15	medium-sized	NA	TRBJ1-1	CATSSRDVTAFF	TGTGCCACCAGCAGCAGGGATGTAACAGCTTTCTTT
TRBV7-9	NA	TRBD1	TRBJ1-1	CASSFGQGWTEAFF	TGTGCCAGCAGCTTTGGACAGGGGTGGACTGAAGCTTTCTTT
TRBV4-3	NA	NA	TRBJ1-2	CASSHQVNYGYTF	TGCGCCAGCAGCCACCAGGTGAACTATGGCTACACCTTC
TRBV10-3	NA	TRBD2	TRBJ2-1	CAISDSGRAVEQFF	TGTGCCATCAGTGATAGCGGGAGGGCGGTGGAGCAGTTCTTC
TRBV24-1	NA	NA	TRBJ2-3	CATSARGSTDTQYF	TGTGCCACCAGTGCCAGGGGTAGCACAGATACGCAGTATTTT
TRBV20-1	NA	NA	TRBJ2-3	CSASYRTNTQYF	TGCAGTGCTAGTTATAGGACAAATACGCAGTATTTT
TRBV6-2/TRBV6-3	once	NA	TRBJ1-4	CASRPTRQVQATNEKLFF	TGTGCCAGCAGGCCTACCCGACAGGTTCAAGCAACTAATGAAAAACTGTTTTTT
TRBV2	NA	TRBD1	TRBJ2-4	CASDRGPPNIQYF	TGTGCCAGCGACAGGGGCCCCCCAAACATTCAGTACTTC
TRBV27	NA	NA	TRBJ1-5	CASGTGNPGQPQHF	TGTGCCAGCGGAACAGGGAACCCTGGTCAGCCCCAGCATTTT
TRBV10-3	NA	NA	TRBJ1-5	CAISEGQKLDQPQHF	TGTGCCATCAGTGAGGGACAGAAACTTGATCAGCCCCAGCATTTT
TRBV6-6	NA	NA	TRBJ1-1	CASSFDRNTEAFF	TGTGCCAGCAGTTTCGACAGGAACACTGAAGCTTTCTTT
TRBV27	NA	TRBD1	TRBJ1-1	CASSQQGARAFF	TGTGCCAGCAGCCAACAGGGGGCGCGGGCTTTCTTT
TRBV7-9	NA	NA	TRBJ1-2	CASSETGVSYGYTF	TGTGCCAGCAGCGAGACCGGGGTCAGCTATGGCTACACCTTC
TRBV28	NA	TRBD1	TRBJ1-1	CASSLGTGRDTEAFF	TGTGCCAGCAGTTTAGGGACAGGGCGGGACACTGAAGCTTTCTTT
TRBV5-3	NA	TRBD1	TRBJ1-1	CARSTGQGSEAFF	TGTGCCAGAAGCACGGGACAGGGGTCCGAAGCTTTCTTT
TRBV5-1	NA	NA	TRBJ1-3	CASSSGDAIAGNTIYF	TGCGCCAGCAGCTCGGGGGACGCAATAGCTGGAAACACCATATATTTT
TRBV5-6	NA	NA	TRBJ1-6	CASSFHPLPQGSPLHF	TGTGCCAGCAGCTTTCATCCGCTGCCGCAGGGGTCACCCCTCCACTTT
TRBV9	NA	TRBD2	TRBJ2-1	CASSSLGRGGAYNEQFF	TGTGCCAGCAGCTCCCTCGGGCGGGGAGGGGCCTACAATGAGCAGTTCTTC
TRBV5-8	few	NA	TRBJ1-5	CASSLARSREPQHF	TGTGCCAGCAGCTTGGCAAGGTCCCGGGAGCCCCAGCATTTT
TRBV10-3	NA	NA	TRBJ1-3	CAISESEGMTGNTIYF	TGTGCCATCAGTGAGTCGGAGGGGATGACTGGAAACACCATATATTTT
TRBV5-1	NA	TRBD2	TRBJ2-5	CASRTSGGLQYQETQYF	TGCGCCAGCAGGACTAGCGGGGGCCTTCAGTACCAAGAGACCCAGTACTTC
TRBV5-4	NA	TRBD2	TRBJ2-1	CASSPRGGGPTYEQFF	TGTGCCAGCAGCCCGAGGGGCGGGGGACCTACATATGAGCAGTTCTTC
TRBV19	NA	TRBD1	TRBJ2-1	CASKDRGKDEQFF	TGTGCCAGTAAGGACAGGGGTAAGGATGAGCAGTTCTTC
TRBV5-1	NA	TRBD2	TRBJ2-4	CASSLLAGAQKNIQYF	TGCGCCAGCAGCTTGCTAGCGGGGGCCCAAAAAAACATTCAGTACTTC